This T cell receptor beta chain was obtained from a study of human T cells and chemical hapten exposure. TCRdb ran MiXCR on the RACE reads and lists one entry per CDR3 protein. The sample lists under 150,000 distinct CDR3 sequences; roughly 12% were seen once. The CDR3 is 19 residues long. V trimming: 5 bases; J trimming: 0 bases; junction bases outside the gene matches: 13. Per the germline V gene, CDR1 is MDHEN and CDR2 is SYDVKM. Indicated time point: patch test 1, 2 weeks after DPC sensitization. The treatment: therapeutic diphenylcyclopropenone sensitization with weekly scalp DPC. Every donor had alopecia and was 18 to 70 years old; all were suitable for DPC.

The material was whole blood, obtained in connection with sensitization to the hapten diphenylcyclopropenone (DPC). The chain couples TRBV28 to TRBJ2-4; 10 positions match TRBD1. The source is a woman aged 45-65 years with alopecia areata. Some clones in this sample may be carry-over from other donors' samples. The chain's CDR3 is CASSPLDRGTILAKNIQYF. The CDR3 nucleotides are TGTGCCAGCAGTCCACTGGACAGGGGGACCATCCTAGCCAAAAACATTCAGTACTTC.